These 31 T cell receptor beta chains originate from one sample sequenced in a study of CD8+CD57+ T cells in acquired aplastic anemia. Individuals selected for sequencing had exhibited CD8+CD57+ cell expansion on flow cytometry. Researchers used genomic DNA as the template to profile TCR beta VDJ and CDR3. TCRdb processed the reads anew with MiXCR; each CDR3 protein has one entry. The table includes around 150,000 distinct CDR3 sequences, 48% detected once. Sequenced material: sorted CD4+, CD8+, or CD8+CD57+ T cells (not recorded which) from PBMCs. These receptors were collected from a human donor with aplastic anemia.

This clonotype was seen just once. The chain has TRBV11-1 and TRBJ1-1; D is ambiguous. The CDR3 covers 13 residues. Germline assignment: CDR1 SGHAT and CDR2 FQDESV (reference sequence). V gave up 4 bases and J gave up 8 bases, with 14 bases separating them. CDR3 nucleotides: TGTGCCAGCAGCTCTAGGCGAGGTGTGGAAGCTTTCTTT. Protein: CASSSRRGVEAFF.

Comments on this clonotype: One end of the junction is discordant with germline, which a read error may explain. The V and J genes are TRBV10-3 and TRBJ2-7; 8 bases agree with TRBD1. CDR1 and CDR2 from the germline V gene are ENHRY and SYGVKD. The CDR3 totals 12 residues. CDR3 region: CAISESEDRELF. CDR3 nucleotides: TGTGCCATCAGTGAGTCCGAGGACAGGGAGCTCTTC.

The chain combines TRBV2 with TRBJ1-2; 8 bases are a match to TRBD1. V dropped 6 bases and J dropped 8; count of bases not matched to a gene: 5. The CDR3 runs 12 residues. Looked up from germline, CDR1 is SNHLY and CDR2 is FYNNEI. CDR3 bases: TGTGCCAGCAGGACGACAGGGGTCGGCTACACCTTC. Amino acids: CASRTTGVGYTF.

In DNA, the CDR3 is TGTGCCAGCAGTTCCGGCTTGCTTGGGAGGCGATACGAGCAGTACTTC. This gives the protein CASSSGLLGRRYEQYF. V is TRBV6-5 and J is TRBJ2-7; TRBD2 might be the D (6 bases). V lost 4 bases and J lost 4, with 20 bases in between. CDR1 MNHEY and CDR2 SVGAGI come from the germline V gene. The CDR3 loop spans 16 amino acids.

The chain has TRBV2 and TRBJ2-7; D call uncertain. The CDR3 has 16 residues. Germline V gene lookup returns CDR1 SNHLY and CDR2 FYNNEI. V shed 2 bases and J shed 1 base, with 15 bases lying between them. The CDR3 region is CASSEIDLAGSYEQYF. The DNA of the CDR3 is TGTGCCAGCAGTGAAATTGATTTAGCTGGGTCCTACGAGCAGTACTTC.

CDR3 residues: CSANGDSTFSGANVLTF. CDR3 sequence (DNA): TGCAGTGCTAACGGGGACAGCACGTTCTCTGGGGCCAACGTCCTGACTTTC. This chain uses TRBV20-1 with TRBJ2-6, with 7 bases lining up with TRBD1. The V gene's germline CDR1 is DFQATT and CDR2 SNEGSKA (reference sequence). The length of the CDR3 is 17 residues. Trimming took 4 bases from V and 0 from J; bases not matched to a gene: 9.

This clonotype occurred many times. CDR3 DNA: TGTGCCAGCAGCTCAGAAGGATGGGGGGGCGGCACTGAAGCTTTCTTT. Residues: CASSSEGWGGGTEAFF. The rearrangement joins TRBV11-3 to TRBJ1-1, with D possibly being TRBD1 (6 bases). CDR3 length equals 16 residues. CDR1 and CDR2 from the germline V gene are SGHNT and YENEEA. V was shortened by 4 bases and J by 4 bases, with 19 bases between the two germline ends.

This clonotype showed up just a few times. CDR3 bases: TGTGCCTGGAGGACCGGGACAGGGGGGTACAATGAGCAGTTCTTC. It translates to CAWRTGTGGYNEQFF. This chain links TRBV30 with TRBJ2-1; TRBD1 matches 11 bases. V gave up 3 bases and J gave up 4 bases; unmatched junction bases: 5. Germline CDR1 and CDR2: GTSNPN and SVGIG (reference sequence). CDR3 length equals 15 residues.

The gene calls are TRBV20-1 and TRBJ2-3; 10 bases align to TRBD1. The germline CDR1 and CDR2 sequences are DFQATT and SNEGSKA (reference sequence). The length of the CDR3 is 12 residues. The CDR3, as DNA: TGCACTTTACGGACAGGGGGAGATACGCAGTATTTT. It codes for CTLRTGGDTQYF.

This clonotype has ten or more counts. The CDR3 is CASSYFPRGYGYTF. The CDR3 nucleotides read TGTGCCAGCAGTTACTTCCCAAGGGGCTATGGCTACACCTTC. The genes are TRBV6-6 and TRBJ1-2; D may be TRBD1 (5 bases). The CDR3 runs 14 residues. The V gene's germline CDR1 is MNHNY and CDR2 SVGAGI (reference sequence). V lost 1 base to trimming and J lost 4 bases, with 10 bases between them.

The chain joins TRBV13 to TRBJ2-2; 14 bases map to TRBD2. The V gene end was trimmed by 9 bases and the J gene end by 4 bases; junction bases not matched to a gene: 16. Germline V gives CDR1 PRHDT, CDR2 FYEKMQ (reference sequence). The CDR3 is made up of 19 amino acids. CDR3 amino acids: CASTNPGTSGSAGTGELFF. As DNA, the CDR3 is TGTGCCAGTACTAACCCCGGGACTAGCGGGAGCGCGGGCACCGGGGAGCTGTTTTTT.

The rearrangement joins TRBV29-1 to TRBJ1-1; D not resolved. Trimming removed 8 bases at V and 6 bases at J, with 16 bases between. The CDR3 has 12 residues. Germline V gene sequence: CDR1 SQVTM, CDR2 ANQGSEA. The CDR3 reads CSSKSGASEAFF. DNA for the CDR3: TGCAGCTCCAAGTCAGGAGCCTCTGAAGCTTTCTTT. Full variable domain (remainder filled in from reference TRBV29-1 and TRBJ1-1): SAVISQKPSRDICQRGTSLTIQCQVDSQVTMMFWYRQQPGQSLTLIATANQGSEATYESGFVIDKFPISRPNLTFSTLTVSNMSPEDSSIYLCSSKSGASEAFFGQGTRLTVV.

This clonotype showed up many times. The V and J genes are TRBV14 and TRBJ1-2; perhaps TRBD1 as D (6 bases). CDR1 is SGHDN and CDR2 is FVKESK in the germline V gene. CDR3 size: 13 residues. V was clipped by 4 bases and J by 5 bases, with 11 bases between them. CDR3 region: CASSLQGTYGYTF. The CDR3 bases are TGTGCCAGCAGCCTGCAGGGGACTTATGGCTACACCTTC.

V usage is TRBV11-2 and J usage is TRBJ2-5; D is perhaps TRBD2 (6 bases). This CDR3 has 16 residues. Trimming cost V 5 bases and J 10 bases, with 26 bases left between them. CDR1 is SGHAT and CDR2 is FQNNGV in the germline V gene. The CDR3 DNA sequence: TGTGCCAGCAGCCCAACCGGGAGCACGTTGGGGGGAGACCAGTACTTC. Translation: CASSPTGSTLGGDQYF.

A single count supports this clonotype. The genes are TRBV7-9 and TRBJ1-6; 7 positions agree with TRBD1. The trim removed 7 bases at V and 7 bases at J, leaving 7 bases unmatched. This CDR3 region has 14 residues. Per germline, CDR1 SEHNR and CDR2 FQNEAQ (reference sequence). DNA for the CDR3: TGTGCCAGCACCCTTACGGGACAGAATTCACCCCTCCACTTT. It codes for CASTLTGQNSPLHF.

The V call is TRBV11-2, the J call TRBJ2-7; 7 bases line up with TRBD1. This CDR3 is built from 13 residues. J gave up 4 bases and V 3 bases, and 3 bases lay outside the gene matches. CDR1 and CDR2 (germline): SGHAT, FQNNGV. CDR3 coding DNA: TGTGCCAGCAGCTTTTCAGGGGGATACGAGCAGTACTTC. This codes for CASSFSGGYEQYF.

V gene TRBV9 combines with J gene TRBJ1-2; 8 bases align to TRBD1. The CDR3 covers 15 residues. J gave up 1 base and V 4 bases, and 6 bases lay outside the gene matches. The germline V gene has CDR1 SGDLS and CDR2 YYNGEE. The DNA for the CDR3 is TGTGCCAGCAGCTTGGGGGGACAGGATAACTATGGCTACACCTTC. Residues: CASSLGGQDNYGYTF.

This clonotype was seen ten or more times. The V and J genes are TRBV6-1 and TRBJ1-1; the D gene is possibly TRBD1 (5 bases). The germline V and J ends were trimmed by 6 bases and 5 bases, with 16 bases remaining between them. The CDR3 is 14 amino acids. In germline, CDR1 is MNHNS, CDR2 SASEGT. The CDR3 DNA is TGTGCCAGCAGGGGGGACGGTCTAAGGACTGAAGCTTTCTTT. Translation gives CASRGDGLRTEAFF.

DNA for the CDR3: TGTGCCTGGAGTCTGGGACAGGGGGGACAGCCCCAGCATTTT. Translation: CAWSLGQGGQPQHF. The V gene is TRBV30, the J gene TRBJ1-5; 11 nucleotides match TRBD1. V lost 2 bases and J lost 7; bases outside the gene matches: 4. Germline CDR1 reads GTSNPN; CDR2 reads SVGIG (reference sequence). CDR3 length equals 14 residues.

V is TRBV9 and J is TRBJ2-7; 9 bases agree with TRBD1. J gave up 5 bases and V 3 bases, and 6 bases lay outside the gene matches. From germline, CDR1 is SGDLS and CDR2 YYNGEE. The CDR3 is made up of 14 amino acids. The CDR3 spells CASSDRDRDHEQYF. The CDR3 coding sequence is TGTGCCAGCAGCGACCGGGACAGGGACCACGAGCAGTACTTC. Full variable domain (remainder filled in from reference TRBV9 and TRBJ2-7): DSGVTQTPKHLITATGQRVTLRCSPRSGDLSVYWYQQSLDQGLQFLIQYYNGEERAKGNILERFSAQQFPDLHSELNLSSLELGDSALYFCASSDRDRDHEQYFGPGTRLTVT.

The chain is built from TRBV11-3 and TRBJ2-1; D unclear. Trimming left V 4 bases short and J 5 bases short, with 12 bases between. Germline V CDR1 and CDR2: SGHNT, YENEEA. The CDR3 consists of 14 residues. DNA for the CDR3: TGTGCCAGCAGCTCTTGGACGGCGGACAATGAGCAGTTCTTC. Translated, it gives CASSSWTADNEQFF.

The chain uses TRBV11-1 and TRBJ2-3, with 8 bases identical to TRBD1. With 5 bases clipped from V and 5 bases from J, the junction kept 9 bases outside the gene matches. The CDR3 covers 15 residues. Germline values: CDR1 SGHAT, CDR2 FQDESV (reference sequence). CDR3 loop: CASSPGGKQGDTQYF. The CDR3 nucleotides read TGTGCCAGCAGCCCAGGGGGCAAGCAAGGAGATACGCAGTATTTT.

This clonotype showed up many times. The gene calls are TRBV11-2 and TRBJ2-7; TRBD1 or TRBD2 may be the D gene (6 bases each). The CDR3 runs 15 residues. V lost 5 bases, J lost 0 bases, and 14 bases lay in between. The germline V gene encodes CDR1 SGHAT and CDR2 FQNNGV. CDR3 nucleotides: TGTGCCAGCAGCCCCTACGGGGGCAGCTCCTACGAGCAGTACTTC. It is translated as CASSPYGGSSYEQYF.

The J gene is TRBJ2-7, the V gene TRBV7-6; tentatively, D is TRBD2 (5 bases). The CDR3 is 13 residues long. Per germline, CDR1 SGHVS and CDR2 FNYEAQ. Trimming cost V 2 bases and J 3 bases, with 8 bases left between them. This CDR3 is CASSLYEGYEQYF. The CDR3 DNA reads as TGTGCCAGCAGCTTATACGAGGGCTACGAGCAGTACTTC.

This clonotype was counted at least ten times. The rearrangement uses TRBV9 and TRBJ2-3; tentatively, D is TRBD1 (5 bases). Germline-derived CDR1 and CDR2 are SGDLS and YYNGEE. V was clipped by 0 bases and J by 0 bases, with 17 bases between them. The CDR3 length is 18 residues. The CDR3 bases are TGTGCCAGCAGCGTAGGCCCCCCAGGGATCATGAGCACAGATACGCAGTATTTT. This codes for CASSVGPPGIMSTDTQYF.

This clonotype was recorded many times. The chain combines TRBV6-7 with TRBJ2-7; D is possibly TRBD1 or TRBD2 (6 bases each). TRBV6-7 is treated as an ORF (open reading frame) with a function not yet certain. Between the trimmed V and J ends, which lost 8 bases and 6 bases, there was a span of 8 bases. This CDR3 region has 10 residues. The chain's CDR3 is CASEGGEQYF. As DNA, the CDR3 is TGTGCCAGCGAGGGGGGCGAGCAGTACTTC.

The chain employs TRBV24-1 and TRBJ1-4; TRBD1 matches at 8 bases. CDR3 size: 16 residues. Germline V CDR1 and CDR2: KGHDR, SFDVKD. With V trimmed by 5 bases and J by 7 bases, 11 bases remained unmatched. The CDR3 region has the DNA TGTGCCACCAGTGCCCCTCCTACAGGGGGTGGTGAAAAACTGTTTTTT. Amino acids: CATSAPPTGGGEKLFF.

The chain links TRBV10-2 to TRBJ1-5; the D is unclear. The CDR3 contains 14 residues. Germline CDR1 WSHSY, CDR2 SAAADI. Trimming stripped 3 bases from V and 5 bases from J, with 11 bases between. The DNA of the CDR3 is TGCGCCAGCAGTGACCTGAGGGAGGATCAGCCCCAGCATTTT. Its translation: CASSDLREDQPQHF.

This clonotype was seen once. The chain couples TRBV15 to TRBJ2-7; D uncertain. The germline V and J ends were trimmed by 2 bases and 5 bases, with 4 bases remaining between them. The germline gives CDR1 LNHNV, CDR2 YYDKDF (reference sequence). The CDR3 runs 11 residues. The CDR3 region is CATSRTHEQYF. The CDR3 DNA sequence: TGTGCCACCAGCAGAACCCACGAGCAGTACTTC.

The J gene is TRBJ2-5, the V gene TRBV20-1; D is undetermined. Germline V gives CDR1 DFQATT, CDR2 SNEGSKA (reference sequence). Trimming pared 4 bases from V and 4 bases from J, leaving 16 bases between. The CDR3 sequence is 14 residues long. CDR3 in DNA: TGCAGTGCTATAGAGGACCTGATGGGAGAGACCCAGTACTTC. Amino acids: CSAIEDLMGETQYF.

Many counts were recorded for this clonotype. CDR3 protein: CATSPGRSYEQYF. CDR3 sequence (DNA): TGTGCCACCTCCCCGGGGCGCTCCTACGAGCAGTACTTC. The chain carries TRBV24-1 and TRBJ2-7; the D call may be TRBD1 or TRBD2 (5 bases each). The germline V gene has CDR1 KGHDR and CDR2 SFDVKD. CDR3 size: 13 residues. V was cut by 9 bases and J by 0 bases, with 11 bases left in between.